The present T cell receptor beta chain was sequenced within a study of blood T cell repertoires in COVID-19. The data were produced by immunoSEQ multiplex PCR, yet TCRdb's version contains in-frame clones alone and is incomplete. Here the sample spans approximately 150,000 clones, about four fifths being singletons. V lost 0 bases and J lost 5, with 7 bases in between. Germline lookup yields CDR1 SGHKS and CDR2 YYEKEE (reference sequence). The CDR3 runs to 13 residues. Sequences were obtained from peripheral blood. This TCR was recovered from a woman aged 55 to 70 with COVID-19, enrolled during active disease. V and J are TRBV5-5 and TRBJ2-3, with D perhaps matching TRBD2 (5 bases). CDR3 in amino acids: CASSLDRGDTQYF. For the CDR3, the DNA is TGTGCCAGCAGCTTGGATCGGGGAGATACGCAGTATTTT.